The rows below give T cell receptor beta chains drawn from one sample of a study of blood T cell repertoires in COVID-19. Sequencing used immunoSEQ multiplex PCR; TCRdb keeps in-frame clones, though not all of them. The sample lists over 85,000 clones, over 75% occurring once. The sequenced material came from peripheral blood. These receptors all stem from a woman older than 75 with active or convalescent COVID-19. CDR3s include the opening cysteine and the closing phenylalanine or tryptophan. D genes are given only for firm matches. The size of a clone is reported for some rows only, either as once, few or many, or as a class for expanded clones.

size	V	J	D	DNA	CDR3
.	TRBV28	TRBJ2-2	TRBD2	TGTGCCAGCAGCATAGCGGGAGAGAACACCGGGGAGCTGTTTTTT	CASSIAGENTGELFF
few	TRBV29-1	TRBJ2-7	TRBD1	TGCAGCGTTGAAGATCAGCAGACAGGGTCCTACGAGCAGTACTTC	CSVEDQQTGSYEQYF
.	TRBV6-4	TRBJ2-7	.	TGTGCCAGCAGTGACGAATGTAGAGGCCAGCTAACCTCTTGCTACGAGCAGTACTTC	CASSDECRGQLTSCYEQYF
.	TRBV24-1	TRBJ2-2	TRBD1	TGTGCCACCAGTGCCGCGGACAGGGGGGATTCCGGGGAGCTGTTTTTT	CATSAADRGDSGELFF
.	TRBV10-3	TRBJ2-1	TRBD2	TGTGCCCTCCGGGACTACTACAATGAGCAGTTCTTC	CALRDYYNEQFF
few	TRBV9	TRBJ1-2	TRBD1	TGTGCCAGCAGCGTAGCTGGACAGGGCGGCTACACCTTC	CASSVAGQGGYTF
.	TRBV5-1	TRBJ2-7	.	TGCGCCAGCAGCTTGGGACAGCTCCTCTCCTACGAGCAGTACTTC	CASSLGQLLSYEQYF
.	TRBV12-3/TRBV12-4	TRBJ1-1	TRBD1	TGTGCCAGCAGTCTAACAGGGGAAGCTGAAGCTTTCTTT	CASSLTGEAEAFF
.	TRBV28	TRBJ2-1	TRBD1	TGTGCCAGCAGTTTAGGGACAGCACCCTACAATGAGCAGTTCTTC	CASSLGTAPYNEQFF
few	TRBV18	TRBJ1-1	.	TGTGCCAGCTCACTTTGGGGGGGCACAAACACTGAAGCTTTCTTT	CASSLWGGTNTEAFF
once	TRBV4-2	TRBJ2-5	.	TGTGCCAGCCGCAGGGGTTTGGAGACCCAGTACTTC	CASRRGLETQYF
.	TRBV11-2	TRBJ2-5	TRBD2	TGTGCCAGCAGCTTAGCCTTAGCGGGAGGGCTCGGGAAGACCCAGTACTTC	CASSLALAGGLGKTQYF
.	TRBV30	TRBJ2-1	.	TGTGCCTGGCGTACCGTTAGCGCCTACAATGAGCAGTTCTTC	CAWRTVSAYNEQFF
few	TRBV4-1	TRBJ2-3	TRBD2	TGCGCCAGCTCCTACCTGGCGGGAGACACAGATACGCAGTATTTT	CASSYLAGDTDTQYF
.	TRBV9	TRBJ1-5	.	TGTGCCAGCAGCGTAGCGGGGAGCAATCAGCCCCAGCATTTT	CASSVAGSNQPQHF
few	TRBV7-8	TRBJ2-7	TRBD2	TGTGCCAGCAGCTTATCCGGGGTGGAACTAGCGGTTTCCTACGAGCAGTACTTC	CASSLSGVELAVSYEQYF
.	TRBV14	TRBJ2-5	TRBD2	TGTGCCAGCAGCCAGGATATTCGGGGGGAGGAGACCCAGTACTTC	CASSQDIRGEETQYF
.	TRBV29-1	TRBJ2-3	.	TGCAGCATTATTAGCACAGATACGCAGTATTTT	CSIISTDTQYF
.	TRBV7-9	TRBJ2-1	.	TGTGCCAGCAGCGGAGGGGCGGCTCAGTCCCCTTACAATGAGCAGTTCTTC	CASSGGAAQSPYNEQFF
.	TRBV28	TRBJ1-2	TRBD1	TGTGCCAGCAGGCTCACAGGGGGATGGGGCTACACCTTC	CASRLTGGWGYTF
once	TRBV28	TRBJ1-1	TRBD1	TGTGCCAGCAGCCTGACAGGGGTGGGCGCTTTCTTT	CASSLTGVGAFF
.	TRBV7-8	TRBJ1-2	.	TGTGCCAGCAGCTTAGGGCAGGGTACCTGGGGCTACACCTTC	CASSLGQGTWGYTF
.	TRBV11-2	TRBJ1-6	TRBD1	TGTGCCAGCAGTGAAAGTGGGACAGTAAAGAGTTCACCCCTCCACTTT	CASSESGTVKSSPLHF
.	TRBV5-4	TRBJ1-2	TRBD1	TGTGCCAGCAGCTCGAGGACAGGAAAGGGACATGGCTACACCTTC	CASSSRTGKGHGYTF
once	TRBV10-3	TRBJ2-5	TRBD2	TGTGCCATCAGTGAGCGGACTAGCGGGAGGACAAACCAAGAGACCCAGTACTTC	CAISERTSGRTNQETQYF
.	TRBV4-3	TRBJ2-5	TRBD2	TGCGCCAGCAGCCAAGATCTAGGTAGCGGGAGTGTGCAAGAGACCCAGTACTTC	CASSQDLGSGSVQETQYF
.	TRBV29-1	TRBJ2-7	TRBD2	TGCAGCGTTGGGGCTAGCGGGAGACGCGAGCAGTACTTC	CSVGASGRREQYF
medium-sized	TRBV27	TRBJ2-2	.	TGTGCCAGCAGTTTATCGGTCAGGGGGGACGGGGAGCTGTTTTTT	CASSLSVRGDGELFF
.	TRBV10-1	TRBJ2-3	TRBD1	TGCGCCAGCAGTGAGTCACAGGGACAGGTAGATACGCAGTATTTT	CASSESQGQVDTQYF
.	TRBV9	TRBJ2-1	TRBD2	TGTGCCAGCAGCGTACATGCCGGGACTAGCGGAAGTTGGGAGGTCTTC	CASSVHAGTSGSWEVF
.	TRBV6-4	TRBJ2-7	.	TGTGCCAGCAGTGATCGTCTAGTCCGACTCTTCTCCTACGAGCAGTACTTC	CASSDRLVRLFSYEQYF
.	TRBV3-1/TRBV3-2	TRBJ2-3	.	TGTGCCAGCAGCCGAGGACTGGACACAGATACGCAGTATTTT	CASSRGLDTDTQYF
.	TRBV7-2	TRBJ1-5	.	TGTGCCAGCAGCCCGAGGTCCCATAGCAATCAGCCCCAGCATTTT	CASSPRSHSNQPQHF
few	TRBV5-5	TRBJ2-7	.	TGTGCCAGCAGCGGCGGGACAGCCTTTATAGGGGACTACGAGCAGTACTTC	CASSGGTAFIGDYEQYF
.	TRBV20-1	TRBJ2-1	.	TGCAGTGCTAGTTCTCCCTTACGCAGGCAGTTCTTC	CSASSPLRRQFF
.	TRBV2	TRBJ1-6	TRBD1	TGTGCCAGCAGCGGAGGACAGGGGGCGAATTCACCCCTCCACTTT	CASSGGQGANSPLHF
.	TRBV12-3/TRBV12-4	TRBJ1-5	.	TGTGCCAGCAGTTTTGGCGCGGGGCAGCCCCAGCATTTT	CASSFGAGQPQHF
.	TRBV5-1	TRBJ2-3	TRBD2	TGCGCCAGCAGCTTGGAGATGGCGGGAGCTATCACAGATACGCAGTATTTT	CASSLEMAGAITDTQYF
.	TRBV29-1	TRBJ1-1	.	TGCAGCACAAAAGAGAACACTGAAGCTTTCTTT	CSTKENTEAFF
.	TRBV5-1	TRBJ2-5	TRBD2	TGCGCCAGCAGCTTGGGAAACCTAGCGGGAGGCCAAGAGACCCAGTACTTC	CASSLGNLAGGQETQYF
.	TRBV19	TRBJ2-5	.	TGTGCCAGTATGAAGACAGCTTGGGGGACCCAGTACTTC	CASMKTAWGTQYF
few	TRBV7-3	TRBJ2-2	TRBD1	TGTGCCAGCAGCTTACAGGGGGCTGGAACCGGGGAGCTGTTTTTT	CASSLQGAGTGELFF
.	TRBV3-1/TRBV3-2	TRBJ2-1	TRBD2	TGTGCCAGCAGCCCCGGACTAGCGGAGTACAATGAGCAGTTCTTC	CASSPGLAEYNEQFF
.	TRBV15	TRBJ2-1	.	TGTGCCACCAGCAGAGGGTCTAGCCATGAGCAGTTCTTC	CATSRGSSHEQFF
.	TRBV18	TRBJ2-1	TRBD2	TGTGCCAGCTCACCCCCCGGGACTAGCGGGAGTAATGAGCAGTTCTTC	CASSPPGTSGSNEQFF
.	TRBV4-1	TRBJ2-1	TRBD2	TGCGCCAGCAGCCAACCGGGACTAGTAAATGAGCAGTTCTTC	CASSQPGLVNEQFF
.	TRBV9	TRBJ1-4	.	TGTGCCAGCAGCCGTTCGTCACGGAGATTTAATGAAAAACTGTTTTTT	CASSRSSRRFNEKLFF